Below, 32 T cell receptor beta chains from the same sample are listed, as sequenced in a study of human T cells and chemical hapten exposure. Specified time point: patch test 1, 2 weeks after DPC sensitization. Sample treatment: therapeutic diphenylcyclopropenone sensitization with weekly scalp DPC. TCRdb ran MiXCR on the RACE reads and lists one entry per CDR3 protein. The top ten hold about 14% of the sample, which has approximately 60,000 distinct CDR3 sequences, about 9.3% seen once. This specimen was whole blood, taken in connection with sensitization to the hapten diphenylcyclopropenone (DPC). Every receptor here comes from a woman aged 40 to 55 with alopecia areata. Some clones in this sample may be carry-over from other donors' samples.

This clonotype was detected only a few times. This chain connects TRBV19 to TRBJ2-4; the D is unclear. With 1 base removed from V and 9 bases from J, the gap between germline ends came to 7 bases. The CDR3 is 12 amino acids. Germline values: CDR1 LNHDA, CDR2 SQIVND (reference sequence). CDR3 in amino acids: CASSIVAAIQYF. CDR3 DNA sequence: TGTGCCAGTAGTATAGTCGCCGCCATTCAGTACTTC.

This clonotype was seen ten or more times. In DNA form, the CDR3 reads TGTGCCAGCTCACTTCCCGGGACAGGGCCTAATTCACCCCTCCACTTT. It translates to CASSLPGTGPNSPLHF. V gene TRBV18 combines with J gene TRBJ1-6; 9 bases align to TRBD1. The V segment lost 4 bases and the J segment 6 bases; nucleotides outside the gene matches: 7. The CDR3 runs 16 residues. Germline values: CDR1 KGHSH, CDR2 LQKENI. The full variable domain, its missing parts supplied by reference TRBV18 and TRBJ1-6, is NAGVMQNPRHLVRRRGQEARLRCSPMKGHSHVYWYRQLPEEGLKFMVYLQKENIIDESGMPKERFSAEFPKEGPSILRIQQVVRGDSAAYFCASSLPGTGPNSPLHFGNGTRLTVT.

This clonotype occurred many times. The chain has TRBV20-1 and TRBJ2-2; tentative D call: TRBD2 (6 bases). Trimming removed 6 bases at V and 6 bases at J, with 8 bases between. Germline CDR1 DFQATT, CDR2 SNEGSKA (reference sequence). The CDR3 consists of 11 residues. The CDR3: CSAPSAGELFF. CDR3 DNA sequence: TGCAGTGCCCCTAGCGCCGGGGAGCTGTTTTTT.

This clonotype was recorded a few times. The CDR3, as DNA: TGTGCCAGCTCAGCCCCGGGACGACAGTCGGGCACTGAAGCTTTCTTT. Protein: CASSAPGRQSGTEAFF. The gene calls are TRBV18 and TRBJ1-1, with D possibly TRBD1 on 5 matching bases. CDR1 is KGHSH, CDR2 LQKENI, per germline. The CDR3 sequence is 16 residues long. Trimming removed 5 bases from V and 4 bases from J, with 20 bases in between.

This clonotype appeared a few times. The chain is built from TRBV5-6 and TRBJ2-3; possibly TRBD2 for D (5 bases). This CDR3 region has 12 residues. CDR1 SGHDT and CDR2 YYEEEE come from the germline V gene. The V gene lost 1 base and the J gene lost 8 bases, with 8 bases spanning the gap. CDR3 region: CASSLMAGTQYF. CDR3 bases: TGTGCCAGCAGCTTGATGGCGGGTACGCAGTATTTT.

This clonotype occurred many times. The chain employs TRBV28 and TRBJ2-6; D is possibly TRBD1 or TRBD2 (5 bases each). The CDR3 covers 17 residues. The V and J ends lost 5 bases and 0 bases respectively, with 14 bases between them. Germline V gene data show CDR1 as MDHEN and CDR2 as SYDVKM. The CDR3 coding sequence is TGTGCCAGCAGTACCCGGGACGGCAACTCTGGGGCCAACGTCCTGACTTTC. Residues: CASSTRDGNSGANVLTF.

The chain uses TRBV7-9 and TRBJ2-7; 9 bases agree with TRBD1. V was pared by 6 bases and J by 3 bases, with 6 bases of the junction left unmatched. The CDR3 runs to 14 residues. Germline V gene data show CDR1 as SEHNR and CDR2 as FQNEAQ (reference sequence). In nucleotides, the CDR3 is TGTGCCAGCAGTCCGGGACAGGGTCACTACGAGCAGTACTTC. Translating it yields CASSPGQGHYEQYF.

This clonotype showed up just a few times. The V and J genes are TRBV23-1 and TRBJ1-6, with a tentative D call TRBD1 (5 bases). TRBV23-1 is marked as an open reading frame, function uncertain. The CDR3 extends over 14 amino acids. V shed 3 bases and J shed 9 bases, with 12 bases lying between them. The CDR3 loop reads CASSQGGKASPLHF. CDR3 nucleotide sequence: TGCGCCAGCAGTCAGGGGGGGAAAGCTTCACCCCTCCACTTT.

This clonotype came up a few times. This chain connects TRBV27 to TRBJ2-7; 9 nucleotides line up with TRBD1. The germline V gene encodes CDR1 MNHEY and CDR2 SMNVEV (reference sequence). V was clipped by 5 bases and J by 4 bases; unmatched bases: 18. The CDR3 extends over 18 amino acids. Here the CDR3 reads CASSDIGTGYRPTYEQYF. The CDR3 DNA reads as TGTGCCAGCAGTGATATCGGGACAGGGTATAGACCCACTTACGAGCAGTACTTC.

The sample holds a few counts of this clonotype. CDR3 sequence: CASRRQGGGSSNQPQHF. The CDR3 DNA follows: TGTGCCAGCAGGCGGCAGGGGGGAGGAAGTAGCAATCAGCCCCAGCATTTT. V is TRBV6-5 and J is TRBJ1-5; 7 bases align to TRBD1. Looked up from germline, CDR1 is MNHEY and CDR2 is SVGAGI. V shed 6 bases and J 0 bases; nucleotides not matched to a gene: 11. CDR3 length: 17 residues.

Here the CDR3 reads CSARDIAGDTGELFF. The CDR3 nucleotides are TGCAGTGCTAGAGATATAGCAGGTGACACCGGGGAGCTGTTTTTT. This chain connects TRBV20-1 to TRBJ2-2; no firm D call. Trimming left V 0 bases short and J 3 bases short, with 11 bases between. Germline CDR1 and CDR2: DFQATT and SNEGSKA (reference sequence). The CDR3 has 15 residues.

There are many counts of this clonotype. V is TRBV6-2 or TRBV6-3 and J is TRBJ1-2; D remains unclear. Deletions cut 7 bases from V and 1 base from J, with 19 bases between. Per germline, CDR1 MNHEY and CDR2 SVGEGT. The CDR3 extends over 16 amino acids. The CDR3 DNA is TGTGCCAGCACCCACGAGCAAGGGTGGAATAACTATGGCTACACCTTC. Translation gives CASTHEQGWNNYGYTF.

This clonotype showed up many times. The gene calls are TRBV20-1 and TRBJ1-1; D gene ambiguous. Trimming took off 5 bases at V and 3 bases at J, with 13 bases between the two ends. Germline CDR1 and CDR2: DFQATT and SNEGSKA (reference sequence). This CDR3 is built from 13 residues. CDR3 bases: TGCAGTGCTTGGGGTTACATACACACTGAAGCTTTCTTT. It translates to CSAWGYIHTEAFF.

This clonotype was seen only once. J is TRBJ1-1 and V is TRBV9; tentative D call: TRBD1 (6 bases). This CDR3 spans 13 amino acids. Germline CDR1 reads SGDLS; CDR2 reads YYNGEE. The V end was cut by 7 bases, the J end by 7 bases, with 17 bases between. In DNA, the CDR3 is TGTGCCAGCGGGGGAGGCAGGGGAGATGAAGCTTTCTTT. This codes for CASGGGRGDEAFF.

The gene calls are TRBV29-1 and TRBJ2-1, with 7 bases that match TRBD1. J lost 7 bases, V lost 4 bases, and 4 bases had no gene match. This CDR3 region has 12 residues. CDR1 SQVTM and CDR2 ANQGSEA come from the germline V gene. The CDR3 DNA reads TGCAGCGTTGGTAGGGGGCAGAATGAGCAGTTCTTC. This gives the protein CSVGRGQNEQFF.

Many counts were recorded for this clonotype. The V gene is TRBV6-2 or TRBV6-3, the J gene TRBJ1-6; 7 bases are a match to TRBD1. Unmatched junction bases numbered 9, after V lost 6 bases and J lost 10 bases. CDR3 length: 14 amino acids. The germline V gene has CDR1 MNHEY and CDR2 SVGEGT. The CDR3 is CASRNTGEYSPLHF. The CDR3 region has the DNA TGTGCCAGCAGAAATACAGGGGAGTACTCACCCCTCCACTTT.

The J gene is TRBJ2-1, the V gene TRBV2, with unresolved D. With 6 bases removed from V and 13 bases from J, the gap between germline ends came to 10 bases. The CDR3 spans 10 residues. Germline lookup yields CDR1 SNHLY and CDR2 FYNNEI. As DNA, the CDR3 is TGTGCCAGCAGCTCCCAGGTACAGTTCTTC. It specifies CASSSQVQFF.

This clonotype came up many times. The J gene is TRBJ1-5, the V gene TRBV7-8; D remains unclear. This CDR3 region has 16 residues. The germline gives CDR1 SGHVS, CDR2 FQNEAQ. Deletions cut 0 bases from V and 6 bases from J, with 15 bases between. The CDR3 DNA reads as TGTGCCAGCAGCTTAGCGGTGGCAGTCCCGGGTCAGCCCCAGCATTTT. Translation: CASSLAVAVPGQPQHF.

This clonotype came up many times. The chain carries TRBV3-1 and TRBJ2-6; the D call may be TRBD1 or TRBD2 (5 bases each). The CDR3 consists of 14 residues. Looked up from germline, CDR1 is LGHDT and CDR2 is YNNKEL (reference sequence). With 11 bases removed from V and 1 base from J, the gap between germline ends came to 12 bases. CDR3 amino acids: CAVGVLSGANVLTF. CDR3 DNA sequence: TGTGCCGTGGGGGTCTTATCTGGGGCCAACGTCCTGACTTTC. Using reference TRBV3-1 and TRBJ2-6 for the parts outside the CDR3, the full variable domain is DTAVSQTPKYLVTQMGNDKSIKCEQNLGHDTMYWYKQDSKKFLKIMFSYNNKELIINETVPNRFSPKSPDKAHLNLHINSLELGDSAVYFCAVGVLSGANVLTFGAGSRLTVL.

This clonotype has only a few counts. The chain employs TRBV6-2 or TRBV6-3 and TRBJ2-1, with D possibly TRBD1 on 5 matching bases. The V end was cut by 6 bases, the J end by 10 bases, with 10 bases between. Germline lookup yields CDR1 MNHEY and CDR2 SVGEGT. This CDR3 contains 11 residues. The CDR3 coding sequence is TGTGCCAGCAGCCCCGACAGAGAGCAGTTCTTC. Protein: CASSPDREQFF.

This clonotype has ten or more counts. The J gene is TRBJ2-1, the V gene TRBV12-3 or TRBV12-4, with 12 bases lining up with TRBD2. This CDR3 region has 17 residues. The trim removed 3 bases at V and 7 bases at J, leaving 10 bases unmatched. CDR3 region: CASSFASSGGAANEQFF. For the CDR3, the DNA is TGTGCCAGCAGTTTTGCCTCTAGCGGGGGGGCTGCTAATGAGCAGTTCTTC.

This clonotype was counted between two and nine times. The chain couples TRBV5-4 to TRBJ1-1; the D is unclear. The CDR3 spans 13 residues. Germline CDR1 is SGHNT and CDR2 is YYREEE (reference sequence). With 9 bases removed from V and 3 bases from J, the gap between germline ends came to 15 bases. The CDR3 spells CATRSRQYTEAFF. The CDR3 DNA sequence: TGTGCCACCAGATCTCGGCAGTACACTGAAGCTTTCTTT.

This clonotype has a count of ten or more. The chain combines TRBV5-4 with TRBJ2-3; weak D call: TRBD2 (5 bases). The CDR3 has 14 residues. Germline V CDR1 and CDR2: SGHNT, YYREEE (reference sequence). V gave up 3 bases and J gave up 2 bases, with 10 bases separating them. CDR3 DNA: TGTGCCAGCAGCTCGAGGGATACCACAGATACGCAGTATTTT. It yields the protein CASSSRDTTDTQYF. Supplemented by reference TRBV5-4 and TRBJ2-3, the full variable domain reads ETGVTQSPTHLIKTRGQQVTLRCSSQSGHNTVSWYQQALGQGPQFIFQYYREEENGRGNFPPRFSGLQFPNYSSELNVNALELDDSALYLCASSSRDTTDTQYFGPGTRLTVL.

This clonotype has a handful of counts. The rearrangement joins TRBV5-1 to TRBJ2-7, with TRBD1 matching over 8 bases. The CDR3 loop spans 18 amino acids. Germline loops: CDR1 SGHRS, CDR2 YFSETQ. V lost 4 bases and J lost 2; bases outside the gene matches: 17. The CDR3 region has the DNA TGCGCCAGCAGCCTGGCGTCCATCGCAGACAGGGGAGCCTACGAGCAGTACTTC. It yields the protein CASSLASIADRGAYEQYF.

This clonotype was seen at least ten times. This chain links TRBV6-5 with TRBJ1-2; 9 positions match TRBD1. The CDR3 contains 14 residues. V shed 6 bases and J 3 bases; nucleotides not matched to a gene: 5. The germline CDR1 and CDR2 sequences are MNHEY and SVGAGI. The CDR3 is CASSYRGLHYGYTF. CDR3 nucleotides: TGTGCCAGCAGCTACAGGGGGCTACACTATGGCTACACCTTC.

This clonotype was seen repeatedly, ten times or more. CDR3: CASSVLGQNTEAFF. The CDR3 DNA reads as TGTGCCAGCAGCGTCCTAGGACAGAACACTGAAGCTTTCTTT. The chain couples TRBV9 to TRBJ1-1, with D maybe TRBD1 (5 bases). CDR1 and CDR2 from the germline V gene are SGDLS and YYNGEE. The V end lost 2 bases, the J end lost 1 base, and 9 bases lay between the germline ends. The CDR3 is made up of 14 amino acids.

The table lists this clonotype with many counts. The CDR3 sequence: CASSLEYGARSRQYF. CDR3 nucleotide sequence: TGCGCCAGCAGCTTGGAGTACGGGGCCCGGTCTCGTCAGTACTTC. V usage is TRBV5-1 and J usage is TRBJ2-7; D may match TRBD1 or TRBD2 (5 bases each). Deletions cut 0 bases from V and 10 bases from J, with 20 bases between. Germline V gene sequence: CDR1 SGHRS, CDR2 YFSETQ. The CDR3 consists of 15 residues.

This clonotype was recorded many times. The V and J genes are TRBV4-2 and TRBJ1-1; D remains ambiguous. Germline lookup yields CDR1 LGHNA and CDR2 YNFKEQ. Trimming pared 4 bases from V and 4 bases from J, leaving 10 bases between. The CDR3 consists of 13 residues. For the CDR3, the DNA is TGTGCCAGCAGCCTAAGCACGGGCACTGAAGCTTTCTTT. Its translation is CASSLSTGTEAFF.

This clonotype was seen many times. The chain combines TRBV19 with TRBJ2-7; D perhaps matches TRBD2 (6 bases). Trimming pared 6 bases from V and 6 bases from J, leaving 21 bases between. CDR3 length: 15 residues. From germline, CDR1 is LNHDA and CDR2 SQIVND (reference sequence). The CDR3 sequence: CASSPGARRGGEQYF. CDR3 coding DNA: TGTGCCAGTAGCCCCGGAGCACGGCGGGGCGGCGAGCAGTACTTC.

This clonotype was picked up a small number of times. The CDR3 DNA reads as TGTGCCAGCAGTATAATGGACAGGAGGGATTCACCCCTCCACTTT. This sequence encodes CASSIMDRRDSPLHF. This chain links TRBV12-3 or TRBV12-4 with TRBJ1-6; 7 nucleotides match TRBD1. The CDR3 has 15 residues. V was clipped by 5 bases and J by 8 bases; unmatched bases: 9.

A word on this clonotype: This may be a read error, as it is one base from a much larger clone. The V and J genes are TRBV29-1 and TRBJ2-1; D not resolved. The germline CDR1 and CDR2 sequences are SQVTM and ANQGSEA. The CDR3 sequence is 11 residues long. The CDR3 DNA reads TGCAGCGTCGCACCTGCACAGATTCAGGTCTTC. Translating gives CSVAPAQIQVF.

In its sample, this clonotype was seen many times. The chain employs TRBV7-3 and TRBJ1-2; 12 bases align to TRBD1. With V trimmed by 5 bases and J by 13 bases, 11 bases remained unmatched. This CDR3 has 14 amino acids. Germline CDR1 SGHTA, CDR2 FQGTGA. The CDR3 protein is CASSPTGTGGGPTF. CDR3 nucleotides: TGTGCCAGCAGCCCTACCGGGACAGGGGGCGGCCCCACCTTC.